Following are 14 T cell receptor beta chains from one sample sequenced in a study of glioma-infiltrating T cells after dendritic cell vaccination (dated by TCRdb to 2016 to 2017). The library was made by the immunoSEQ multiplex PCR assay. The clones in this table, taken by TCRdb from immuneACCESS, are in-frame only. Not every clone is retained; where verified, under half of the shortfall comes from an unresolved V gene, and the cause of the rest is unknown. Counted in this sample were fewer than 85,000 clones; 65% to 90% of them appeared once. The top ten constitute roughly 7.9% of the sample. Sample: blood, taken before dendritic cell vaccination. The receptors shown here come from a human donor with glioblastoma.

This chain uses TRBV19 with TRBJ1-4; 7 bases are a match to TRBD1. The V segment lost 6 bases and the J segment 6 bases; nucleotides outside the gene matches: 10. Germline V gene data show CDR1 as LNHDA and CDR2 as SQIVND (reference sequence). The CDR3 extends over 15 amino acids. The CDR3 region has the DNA TGTGCCAGTAGCCTCTTCAGGGGGGACGATGAAAAACTGTTTTTT. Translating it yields CASSLFRGDDEKLFF.

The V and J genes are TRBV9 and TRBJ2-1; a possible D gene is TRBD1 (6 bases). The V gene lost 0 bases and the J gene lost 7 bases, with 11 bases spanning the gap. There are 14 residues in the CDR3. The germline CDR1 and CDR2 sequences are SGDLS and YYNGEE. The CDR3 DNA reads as TGTGCCAGCAGCGTAGGGGTACAGGGAAATGAGCAGTTCTTC. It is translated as CASSVGVQGNEQFF.

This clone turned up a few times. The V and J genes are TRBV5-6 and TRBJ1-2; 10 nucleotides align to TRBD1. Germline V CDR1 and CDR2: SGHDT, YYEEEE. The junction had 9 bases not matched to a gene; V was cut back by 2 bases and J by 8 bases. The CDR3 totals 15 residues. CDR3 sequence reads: CASSLQTGGSRGYTF. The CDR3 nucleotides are TGTGCCAGCAGCTTACAGACAGGGGGCAGTCGGGGCTACACCTTC.

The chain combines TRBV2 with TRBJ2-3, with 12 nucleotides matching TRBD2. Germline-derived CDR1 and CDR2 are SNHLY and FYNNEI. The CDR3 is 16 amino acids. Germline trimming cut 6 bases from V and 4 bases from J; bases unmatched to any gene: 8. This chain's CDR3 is CASRRASGGAPDTQYF. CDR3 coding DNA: TGTGCCAGCAGGCGAGCTAGCGGGGGGGCCCCAGATACGCAGTATTTT. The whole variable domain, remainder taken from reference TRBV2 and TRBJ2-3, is EPEVTQTPSHQVTQMGQEVILRCVPISNHLYFYWYRQILGQKVEFLVSFYNNEISEKSEIFDDQFSVERPDGSNFTLKIRSTKLEDSAMYFCASRRASGGAPDTQYFGPGTRLTVL.

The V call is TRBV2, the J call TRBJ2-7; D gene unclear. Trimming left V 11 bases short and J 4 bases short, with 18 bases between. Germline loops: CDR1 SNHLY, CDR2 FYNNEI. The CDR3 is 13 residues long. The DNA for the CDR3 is TGTGCCCGCCGGGTCCCAATCACTTACGAGCAGTACTTC. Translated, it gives CARRVPITYEQYF.

The CDR3 reads CASSRTGGNYNEQFF. CDR3 DNA: TGTGCCAGCAGTAGGACAGGGGGTAACTACAATGAGCAGTTCTTC. The chain is built from TRBV2 and TRBJ2-1; 10 bases line up with TRBD1. From germline, CDR1 is SNHLY and CDR2 FYNNEI. The CDR3 has 15 amino acids. J lost 3 bases, V lost 5 bases, and 4 bases had no gene match. Using reference TRBV2 and TRBJ2-1 for the parts outside the CDR3, the full variable domain is EPEVTQTPSHQVTQMGQEVILRCVPISNHLYFYWYRQILGQKVEFLVSFYNNEISEKSEIFDDQFSVERPDGSNFTLKIRSTKLEDSAMYFCASSRTGGNYNEQFFGPGTRLTVL.

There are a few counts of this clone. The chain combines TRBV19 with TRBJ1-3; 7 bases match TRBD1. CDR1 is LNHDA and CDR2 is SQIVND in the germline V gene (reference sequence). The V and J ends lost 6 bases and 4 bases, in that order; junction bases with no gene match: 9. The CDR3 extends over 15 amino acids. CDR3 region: CASSGQDSAGNTIYF. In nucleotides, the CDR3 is TGTGCCAGTAGCGGACAGGATTCTGCGGGAAACACCATATATTTT.

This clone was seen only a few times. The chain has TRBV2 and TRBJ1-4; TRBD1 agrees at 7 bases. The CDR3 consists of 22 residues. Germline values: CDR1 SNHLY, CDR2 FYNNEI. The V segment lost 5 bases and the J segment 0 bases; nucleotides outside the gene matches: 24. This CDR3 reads CASSTSGQQDPVFDPTNEKLFF. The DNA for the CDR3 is TGTGCCAGCAGTACCTCGGGACAGCAAGACCCTGTTTTCGACCCAACTAATGAAAAACTGTTTTTT.

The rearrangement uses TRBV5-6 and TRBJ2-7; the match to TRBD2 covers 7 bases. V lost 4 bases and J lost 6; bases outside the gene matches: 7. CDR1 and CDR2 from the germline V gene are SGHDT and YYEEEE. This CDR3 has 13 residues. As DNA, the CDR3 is TGTGCCAGCAGCGTCGCTCCTAGCGGCGAGCAGTACTTC. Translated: CASSVAPSGEQYF.

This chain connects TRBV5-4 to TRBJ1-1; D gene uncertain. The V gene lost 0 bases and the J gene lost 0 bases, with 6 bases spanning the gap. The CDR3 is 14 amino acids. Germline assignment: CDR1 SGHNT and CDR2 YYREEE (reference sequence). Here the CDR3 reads CASSLDQVNTEAFF. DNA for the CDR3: TGTGCCAGCAGCTTGGACCAGGTGAACACTGAAGCTTTCTTT.

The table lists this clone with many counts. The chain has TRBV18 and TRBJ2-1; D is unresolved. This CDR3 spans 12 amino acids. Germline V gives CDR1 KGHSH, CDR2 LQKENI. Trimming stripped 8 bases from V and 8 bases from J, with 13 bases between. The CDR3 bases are TGTGCCAGCCGTCAACGGAGCGATGAGCAGTTCTTC. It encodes CASRQRSDEQFF.

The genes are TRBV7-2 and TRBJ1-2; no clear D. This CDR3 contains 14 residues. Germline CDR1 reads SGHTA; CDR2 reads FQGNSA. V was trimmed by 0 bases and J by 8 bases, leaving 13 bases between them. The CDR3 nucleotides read TGTGCCAGCAGCTTAGCCCTAGGTACTCACGGCTACACCTTC. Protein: CASSLALGTHGYTF.

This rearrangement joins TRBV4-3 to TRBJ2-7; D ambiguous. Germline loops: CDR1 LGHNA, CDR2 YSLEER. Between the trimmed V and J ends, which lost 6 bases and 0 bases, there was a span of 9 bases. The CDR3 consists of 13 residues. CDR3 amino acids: CASSQTYSYEQYF. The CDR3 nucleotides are TGCGCCAGCAGTCAGACATACTCCTACGAGCAGTACTTC.

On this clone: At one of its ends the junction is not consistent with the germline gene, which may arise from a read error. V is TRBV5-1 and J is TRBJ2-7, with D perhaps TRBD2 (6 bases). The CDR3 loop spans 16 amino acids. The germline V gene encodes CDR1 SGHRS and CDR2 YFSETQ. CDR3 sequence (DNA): TGCGCCAGCAGCTCCCGACCGTCCGGGGGATCCCACGAGCAGTGCTTC. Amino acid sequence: CASSSRPSGGSHEQCF.